These 8 T cell receptor beta chains originate from one sample sequenced in a study of Ad26.COV2.S vaccination and SARS-CoV-2 variants. Sequencing used immunoSEQ multiplex PCR; TCRdb keeps in-frame clones, though not all of them. This table holds more than 400,000 clones, 90% found once. As to treatment: roughly 18 received Ad26.COV2.S at low or high dose, single or two shots; 5 received placebo; per-sample allocation not given. Samples came from day 63 after the first vaccine or placebo injection. The source material was peripheral blood, sampled in a trial of Ad26.COV2.S vaccine versus placebo. The source is a person between 18 and 65 years old who received the Ad26.COV2.S COVID-19 vaccine or a placebo.

This clone was seen a single time. The chain carries TRBV24-1 and TRBJ2-7, with D perhaps matching TRBD1 (6 bases). Germline V gene data show CDR1 as KGHDR and CDR2 as SFDVKD. V was pared by 4 bases and J by 3 bases, with 18 bases between. This CDR3 contains 16 residues. The CDR3 is CATSDGNRQEFYEQYF. In DNA form, the CDR3 reads TGTGCCACCAGTGACGGAAATCGACAGGAATTCTACGAGCAGTACTTC.

This chain connects TRBV27 to TRBJ1-2; no reliable D call. Germline CDR1 reads MNHEY; CDR2 reads SMNVEV (reference sequence). V was clipped by 2 bases and J by 4 bases, with 14 bases between them. The CDR3 loop spans 15 amino acids. CDR3 residues: CASSLRSGGPYGYTF. The CDR3 region has the DNA TGTGCCAGCAGTTTAAGGTCGGGCGGCCCCTATGGCTACACCTTC.

CDR3 DNA: TGTGCCACCAGTGGGGGCACCGGGGAGCTGTTTTTT. This translates into CATSGGTGELFF. This sequence joins TRBV24-1 and TRBJ2-2, with D unclear. The CDR3 is 12 residues long. Trimming took off 5 bases at V and 4 bases at J, with 4 bases between the two ends. Germline V lookup: CDR1 KGHDR, CDR2 SFDVKD.

As concerns this clone: The same CDR3 also results from other DNA sequences found in this sample. J is TRBJ2-5 and V is TRBV5-1, with D perhaps TRBD2 (5 bases). This CDR3 contains 13 residues. The V end lost 0 bases, the J end lost 5 bases, and 8 bases lay between the germline ends. Germline V CDR1 and CDR2: SGHRS, YFSETQ. DNA of the CDR3: TGCGCCAGCAGCTTGGGTCCGGGGGAGACCCAGTACTTC. Protein product: CASSLGPGETQYF.

The chain couples TRBV2 to TRBJ2-1, with TRBD2 matching over 11 bases. Per germline, CDR1 SNHLY and CDR2 FYNNEI. Trimming cost V 2 bases and J 15 bases; bases outside gene matches: 3. The CDR3 is 12 amino acids. The CDR3 reads CASSETSGRRFF. The CDR3 nucleotides read TGTGCCAGCAGTGAAACTAGCGGGAGACGGTTCTTC.

The chain recombines TRBV7-9 with TRBJ2-1; 12 bases match TRBD2. This CDR3 region has 16 residues. CDR1 and CDR2 (germline): SEHNR, FQNEAQ (reference sequence). Germline trimming cut 4 bases from V and 1 base from J; bases unmatched to any gene: 2. The CDR3 sequence is CASSSTSGGSYNEQFF. As DNA, the CDR3 is TGTGCCAGCAGCTCGACTAGCGGGGGTTCCTACAATGAGCAGTTCTTC.

The chain employs TRBV3-1 (or the pseudogene TRBV3-2) and TRBJ2-7; the match to TRBD2 covers 8 bases. The trim removed 6 bases at V and 0 bases at J, leaving 10 bases unmatched. The CDR3 has 16 amino acids. CDR1 and CDR2 from the germline V gene are LGHDT and YNNKEL (reference sequence). For the CDR3, the DNA is TGTGCCAGCAGTCTATTCTCGGGAGGGCCCTCCTACGAGCAGTACTTC. As protein: CASSLFSGGPSYEQYF.

A few counts support this clone. The rearrangement uses TRBV7-6 and TRBJ1-4; the D is unclear. Germline values: CDR1 SGHVS, CDR2 FNYEAQ. This CDR3 has 14 amino acids. V gave up 5 bases and J gave up 7 bases, with 14 bases separating them. The CDR3 here is CASSPSGIGEKLFF. The DNA of the CDR3 is TGTGCCAGCAGCCCTTCGGGGATCGGTGAAAAACTGTTTTTT. The full variable domain, in which reference TRBV7-6 and TRBJ1-4 provide the parts outside the CDR3, is GAGVSQSPRYKVTKRGQDVALRCDPISGHVSLYWYRQALGQGPEFLTYFNYEAQQDKSGLPNDRFSAERPEGSISTLTIQRTEQRDSAMYRCASSPSGIGEKLFFGSGTQLSVL.